A single T cell receptor beta chain is shown here with its context. Its antigen is not identified. Alongside a J-beta primer mix, a sample-barcoded 5' primer served in a second PCR lasting about 7 to 12 cycles. From the 5' RACE reads, TCRdb called clonotypes with MiXCR, one entry per CDR3 protein. The data show roughly 700,000 distinct CDR3 sequences, 25% seen once. The data were taken from a study of blood T cells in healthy people across ages. Study observations and caveats: Diversity of TCR beta per million T cells declined in a roughly linear way with age.

Looked up from germline, CDR1 is SGHAT and CDR2 is FQDESV (reference sequence). V dropped 1 base and J dropped 2 bases, with 13 bases sitting between them. The CDR3 sequence is 16 residues long. The same data also went into a second study, on T cells of mothers and their children.

The V and J genes are TRBV11-1 and TRBJ2-3; D not resolved. The sequenced sample consisted of blood. The receptor was derived from a boy aged 5-17 years in good health. CDR3 nucleotide sequence: TGTGCCAGCAGCTTAGGAGACCTCACCTTCACAGATACGCAGTATTTT. It specifies CASSLGDLTFTDTQYF.